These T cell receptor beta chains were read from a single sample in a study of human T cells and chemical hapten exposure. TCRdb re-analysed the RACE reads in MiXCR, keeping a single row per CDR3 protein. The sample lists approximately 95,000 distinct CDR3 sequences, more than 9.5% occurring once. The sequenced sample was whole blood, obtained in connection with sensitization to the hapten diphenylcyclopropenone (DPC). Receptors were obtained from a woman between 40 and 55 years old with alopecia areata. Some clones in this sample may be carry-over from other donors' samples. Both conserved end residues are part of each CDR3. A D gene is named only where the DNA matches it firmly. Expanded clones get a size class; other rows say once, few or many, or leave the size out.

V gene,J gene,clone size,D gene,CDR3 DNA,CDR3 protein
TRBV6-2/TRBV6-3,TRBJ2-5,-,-,TGTGCCAGCAGTTACGGACGGGGGAAGGAGACCCAGTACTTC,CASSYGRGKETQYF
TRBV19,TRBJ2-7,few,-,TGTGCCAGTAGTATACGTGAGCAGTACTTC,CASSIREQYF
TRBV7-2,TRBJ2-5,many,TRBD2,TGTGCCAGCAGCCTCAGCGGGGGGACCGAAGAGACCCAGTACTTC,CASSLSGGTEETQYF
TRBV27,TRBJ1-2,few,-,TGTGCCAGCAGTCGCTTACCCATGGGGGCAAACTATGGCTACACCTTC,CASSRLPMGANYGYTF
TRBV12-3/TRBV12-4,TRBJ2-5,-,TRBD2,TGTGCCAGCAGTAGGGGACTAGCGGACAAGGCGGGAGAGACCCAGTACTTC,CASSRGLADKAGETQYF
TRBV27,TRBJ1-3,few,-,TGTGCCAGCAGTTGGGACCCCTCTGGAAACACCATATATTTT,CASSWDPSGNTIYF
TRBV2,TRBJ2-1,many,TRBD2,TGTGCCAGCAGTGAACATAGCGGGGCACAGTTCTTC,CASSEHSGAQFF
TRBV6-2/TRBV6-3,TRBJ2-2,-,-,TGTGCCAGCAGCAGGGGGACTCCCGGAACCCCGGGCACCGGGGAGCTGTTTTTT,CASSRGTPGTPGTGELFF
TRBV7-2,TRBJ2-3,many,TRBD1,TGTGCCAGCAGCTCTACGGGACAGGGTTTAGATACGCAGTATTTT,CASSSTGQGLDTQYF
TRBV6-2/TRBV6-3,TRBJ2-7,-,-,TGTGCCAGCAGTACTCCGGGATTACCCTACGAGCAGTACTTC,CASSTPGLPYEQYF
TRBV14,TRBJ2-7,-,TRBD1,TGTGCCGACGGAGAGGGACAGACCTACGAGCAGTACTTC,CADGEGQTYEQYF
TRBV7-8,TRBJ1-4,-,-,TGTGCCAGCAGCCAAGCGTACGGATCAACTAATGAAAAACTGTTTTTT,CASSQAYGSTNEKLFF
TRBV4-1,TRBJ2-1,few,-,TGCGCCAGCAGCCAAACAGGCCCGTCCTACAATGAGCAGTTCTTC,CASSQTGPSYNEQFF
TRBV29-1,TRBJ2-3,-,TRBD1,TGCAGCGTCCGCGGCTGGACAGGGGAGGATACGCAGTATTTT,CSVRGWTGEDTQYF
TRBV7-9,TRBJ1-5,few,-,TGTGCCAGCAGCCCGAGCGGCAGGGTGCGTCAGCCCCAGCATTTT,CASSPSGRVRQPQHF